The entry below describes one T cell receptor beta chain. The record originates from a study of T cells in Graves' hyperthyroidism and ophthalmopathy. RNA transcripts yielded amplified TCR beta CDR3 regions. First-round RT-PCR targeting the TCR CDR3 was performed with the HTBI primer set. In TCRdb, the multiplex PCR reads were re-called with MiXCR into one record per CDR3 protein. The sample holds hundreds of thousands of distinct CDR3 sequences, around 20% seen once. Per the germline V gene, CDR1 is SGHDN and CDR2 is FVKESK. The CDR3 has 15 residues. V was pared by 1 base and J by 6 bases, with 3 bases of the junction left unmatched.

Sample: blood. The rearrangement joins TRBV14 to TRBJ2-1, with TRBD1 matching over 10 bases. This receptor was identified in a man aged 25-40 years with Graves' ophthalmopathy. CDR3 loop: CASSQGQGASNEQFF. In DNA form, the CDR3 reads TGTGCCAGCAGCCAAGGACAGGGGGCGAGCAATGAGCAGTTCTTC.